This T cell receptor beta chain was captured by sequencing in a study of follicular helper T cells after annual influenza vaccination. Study summary: Blood was drawn on days 0, 7 and 28 after vaccination.

Method: immunoSEQ multiplex PCR; TCRdb's copy keeps in-frame clones and lacks some. Of about 15,000 clones detected, around 84% appear once; the ten largest clones hold approximately 1.3%. Study findings and constraints: ICOS+CD38+ cTfh clonality tracked population frequency, and its change tracked circulating plasmablast change.

With regard to this clone: Its target is not known.

The sample's time point: 2014-2015 season, 7 days after vaccination. Per germline, CDR1 LNHDA and CDR2 SQIVND (reference sequence). Trimming removed 6 bases at V and 2 bases at J, with 11 bases between. The CDR3 is 14 amino acids. The rearrangement uses TRBV19 and TRBJ1-5; D possibly corresponds to TRBD1 (6 bases). This specimen consisted of CXCR5+ CD38- circulating T follicular helper cells from blood, obtained 7 days after influenza vaccination. Subset denoted: circulating Tfh, non-naive CD4+CXCR5+PD-1+ (ICOS+CD38+ or ICOS-CD38-). This receptor was obtained from an adult who received the influenza vaccine. This CDR3 is CASSRQEGNQPQHF. CDR3 in DNA: TGTGCCAGTAGCCGACAGGAGGGCAATCAGCCCCAGCATTTT.